Below, one T cell receptor beta chain is given with its context. This CDR3 contains 19 residues. CDR1 is LGHNA and CDR2 is YSLEER in the germline V gene. The source of the sample is a study of T cells expressing NK-cell markers. TCRdb re-called the 5' RACE reads; one entry per CDR3 protein, DNA not given. Here the sample table reports 250,000 or so distinct CDR3 sequences. The V and J genes are TRBV4-3 and TRBJ2-2; TCRdb selects TRBD2, and the lack of DNA leaves this call unchecked. The sequenced sample consisted of blood T cells: a sorted CD56 or NKG2C T cell subset, CD4+ or CD8+ T cells, or bulk PBMC T cells (not recorded which). The sequence derives from a woman aged 18 to 75 in good health. The CDR3 reads CASSQDRLAGIRATGELFF.